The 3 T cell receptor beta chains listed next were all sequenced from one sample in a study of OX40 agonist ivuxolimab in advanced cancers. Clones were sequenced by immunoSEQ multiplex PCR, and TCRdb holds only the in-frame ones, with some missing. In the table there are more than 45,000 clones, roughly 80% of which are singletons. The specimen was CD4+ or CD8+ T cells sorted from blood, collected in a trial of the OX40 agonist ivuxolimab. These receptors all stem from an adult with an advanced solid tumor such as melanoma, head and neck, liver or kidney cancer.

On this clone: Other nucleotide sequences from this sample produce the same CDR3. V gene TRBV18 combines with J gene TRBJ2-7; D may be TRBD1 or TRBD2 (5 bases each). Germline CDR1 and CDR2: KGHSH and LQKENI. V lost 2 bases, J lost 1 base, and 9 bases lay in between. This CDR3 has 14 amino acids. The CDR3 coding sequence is TGTGCCAGCTCACCAAGGGACGGTTCCTACGAGCAGTACTTC. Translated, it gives CASSPRDGSYEQYF.

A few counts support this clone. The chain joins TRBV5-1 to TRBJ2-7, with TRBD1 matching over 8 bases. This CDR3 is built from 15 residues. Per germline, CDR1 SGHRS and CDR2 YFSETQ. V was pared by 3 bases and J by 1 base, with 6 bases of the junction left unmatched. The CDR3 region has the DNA TGCGCCAGCAGCTCAGCCGGGACAGGTTCCTACGAGCAGTACTTC. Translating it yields CASSSAGTGSYEQYF.

CDR3 DNA sequence: TGTGCCAGCAGGGAATCGACCCTACGGGGAGCTTTCTTT. As protein: CASRESTLRGAFF. The chain employs TRBV6-5 and TRBJ1-1, with no clear D. The CDR3 contains 13 residues. V lost 6 bases and J lost 10, with 18 bases in between. Germline assignment: CDR1 MNHEY and CDR2 SVGAGI.